The sequence of this T cell receptor beta chain was determined in a study of PD-1 blockade in classical Hodgkin lymphoma. Sequencing was performed with immunoSEQ multiplex PCR; in TCRdb, only in-frame clones are kept and a portion is missing. The table includes around 65,000 clones, roughly 88% detected once. No patient escaped relapse after autologous stem cell transplantation, and brentuximab vedotin exposure varied. This TCR was recovered from a human donor with classical Hodgkin lymphoma. The specimen comprised peripheral blood mononuclear cells (PBMCs), sampled at baseline.

For the CDR3, the DNA is TGCGCCAGCTCACACGGACAGCTCAATGAGCAGTTCTTC. It codes for CASSHGQLNEQFF. The chain couples TRBV5-1 to TRBJ2-1, with D tentatively TRBD1 (6 bases). The V end lost 7 bases, the J end lost 6 bases, and 14 bases lay between the germline ends. Per the germline V gene, CDR1 is SGHRS and CDR2 is YFSETQ. This CDR3 has 13 residues.